A selection of T cell receptor beta chains follows, all from one sample in a study of blood T cell repertoires in COVID-19. The method was immunoSEQ multiplex PCR; TCRdb's version includes in-frame clones alone and lacks a portion of them. The sample lists about 250,000 clones; roughly 83% were seen once. Sequencing was carried out using peripheral blood. The receptor source for this set is an elderly man with acute or convalescent COVID-19. The conserved cysteine and the conserved F or W are not part of the CDR3 here.

TRBV11-2	TRBJ2-2	15	ASSSKPGFANTGELF
TRBV19	TRBJ2-7	12	ASSFFYSSYEQY
TRBV5-8	TRBJ1-3	12	ASSLALSGNTIY
TRBV2	TRBJ2-7	10	ATGRGLGEQY
TRBV24-1	TRBJ1-1	15	ATSLVTGIYMNTEAF
TRBV6-5	TRBJ1-5	13	ASSDTHRGNQPQH
TRBV7-6	TRBJ1-6	13	ASSPAGSYNSPLH
TRBV7-9	TRBJ2-5	13	ASSLRTGNIETQY
TRBV6-1	TRBJ2-7	14	ASSESYGQGSYEQY
TRBV7-9	TRBJ2-7	13	ASSLGQGHTYEQY
TRBV3-1/TRBV3-2	TRBJ1-2	11	ASSLGRDFVYT
TRBV3-1/TRBV3-2	TRBJ2-7	14	ASSQRGDPSGVEQY
TRBV19	TRBJ2-1	16	ASRPDGTGGRSYNEQF
TRBV30	TRBJ2-1	13	AWSVSSGLNNEQF
TRBV5-1	TRBJ1-2	15	ASSWDGTELANYGYT
TRBV2	TRBJ2-1	15	ASRRTAGTSGRGEQF
TRBV19	TRBJ2-7	11	ASTEQGSYEQY
TRBV9	TRBJ2-6	12	ASSALSGANVLT
TRBV19	TRBJ1-5	12	ASRETGGTQPQH
TRBV7-2	TRBJ1-2	12	ASSLDTANYGYT
TRBV27	TRBJ2-1	17	ASSFRGSGVAGTYNEQF
TRBV14	TRBJ2-7	13	ASSQDRHPLTEQY
TRBV28	TRBJ1-4	12	ASSFGGGGEKLF
TRBV3-1/TRBV3-2	TRBJ1-2	13	ASSQGRGNENGYT
TRBV6-5	TRBJ2-1	11	ASNDRVYNEQF
TRBV4-2	TRBJ2-5	14	ASSQDLGGIQETQY
TRBV5-1	TRBJ1-2	13	ASSFHPGSNYGYT
TRBV4-1	TRBJ2-7	16	ASSQDFRPTSGDYEQY